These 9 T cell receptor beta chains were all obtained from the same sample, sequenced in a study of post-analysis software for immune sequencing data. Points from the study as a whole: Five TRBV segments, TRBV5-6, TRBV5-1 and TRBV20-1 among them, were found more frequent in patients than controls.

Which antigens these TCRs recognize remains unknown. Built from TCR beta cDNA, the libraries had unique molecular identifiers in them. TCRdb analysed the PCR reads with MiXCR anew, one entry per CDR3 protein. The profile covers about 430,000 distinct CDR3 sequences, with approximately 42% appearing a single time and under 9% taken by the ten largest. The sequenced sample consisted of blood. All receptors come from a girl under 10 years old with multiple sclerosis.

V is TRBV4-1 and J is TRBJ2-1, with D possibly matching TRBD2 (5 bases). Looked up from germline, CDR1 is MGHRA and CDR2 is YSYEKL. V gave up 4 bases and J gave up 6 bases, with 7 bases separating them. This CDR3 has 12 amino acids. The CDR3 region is CASSLSVNEQFF. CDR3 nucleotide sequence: TGCGCCAGCAGCCTTAGCGTCAATGAGCAGTTCTTC.

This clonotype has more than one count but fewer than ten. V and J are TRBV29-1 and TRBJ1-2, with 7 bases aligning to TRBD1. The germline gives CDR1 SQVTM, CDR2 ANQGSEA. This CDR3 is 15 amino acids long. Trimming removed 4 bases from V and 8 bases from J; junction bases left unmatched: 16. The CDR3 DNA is TGCAGCGTTGTTTATCGGGACAGCCATACGGGGGGCTACACCTTC. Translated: CSVVYRDSHTGGYTF.

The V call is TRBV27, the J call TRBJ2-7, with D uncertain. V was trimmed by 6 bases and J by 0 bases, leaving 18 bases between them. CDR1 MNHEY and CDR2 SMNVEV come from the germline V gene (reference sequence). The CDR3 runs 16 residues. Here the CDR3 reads CASRRNLVLSSYEQYF. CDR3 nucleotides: TGTGCCAGCAGGAGGAACCTTGTCTTGAGCTCCTACGAGCAGTACTTC.

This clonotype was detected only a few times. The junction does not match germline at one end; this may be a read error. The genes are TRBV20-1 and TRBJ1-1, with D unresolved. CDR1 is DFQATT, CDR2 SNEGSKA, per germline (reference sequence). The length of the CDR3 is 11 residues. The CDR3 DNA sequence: TGCAGTGGAAGATGGAACACTGAGGCTTTCTTT. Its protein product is CSGRWNTEAFF.

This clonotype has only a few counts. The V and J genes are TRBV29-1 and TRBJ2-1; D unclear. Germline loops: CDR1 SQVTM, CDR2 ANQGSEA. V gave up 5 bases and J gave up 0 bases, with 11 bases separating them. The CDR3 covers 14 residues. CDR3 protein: CSVLSHSSYNEQFF. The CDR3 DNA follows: TGCAGCGTTCTGTCCCATAGCTCCTACAATGAGCAGTTCTTC.

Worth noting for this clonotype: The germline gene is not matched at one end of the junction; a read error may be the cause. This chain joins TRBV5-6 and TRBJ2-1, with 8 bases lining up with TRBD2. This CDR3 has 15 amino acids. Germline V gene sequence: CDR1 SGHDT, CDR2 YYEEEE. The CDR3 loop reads CTSSLASGYYNEQFF. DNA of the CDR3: TGTACCAGCAGCTTAGCTAGCGGGTACTACAATGAGCAGTTCTTC.

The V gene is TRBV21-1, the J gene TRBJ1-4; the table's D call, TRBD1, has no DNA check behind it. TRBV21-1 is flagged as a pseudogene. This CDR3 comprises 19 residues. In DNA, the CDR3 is TGTGCCAGGGTGAGACAGGGAAAGAAACCCAACGCAACTAATGAAAAACTGTTTTTT. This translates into CARVRQGKKPNATNEKLFF.

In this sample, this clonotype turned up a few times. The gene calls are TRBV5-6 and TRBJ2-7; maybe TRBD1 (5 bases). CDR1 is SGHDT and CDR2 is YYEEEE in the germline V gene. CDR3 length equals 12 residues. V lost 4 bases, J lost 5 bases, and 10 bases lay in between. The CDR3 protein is CASSLRVNEQYF. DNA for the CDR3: TGTGCCAGCAGCCTCAGGGTCAACGAGCAGTACTTC.

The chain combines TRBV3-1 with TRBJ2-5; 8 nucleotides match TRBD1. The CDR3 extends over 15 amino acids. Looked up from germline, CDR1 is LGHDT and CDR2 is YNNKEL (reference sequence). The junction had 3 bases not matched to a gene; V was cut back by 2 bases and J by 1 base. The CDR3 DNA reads TGTGCCAGCAGCCAACAGACAGGGGTCCAAGAGACCCAGTACTTC. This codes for CASSQQTGVQETQYF.